One sample yielded the 23 T cell receptor beta chains listed below, sequenced in a study of blood T cell repertoires in COVID-19. Repertoires were generated with immunoSEQ multiplex PCR, while TCRdb's copy carries only in-frame clones and drops some. In the table there are 95,000 to 150,000 clones, less than 75% of which are singletons. What was sequenced was peripheral blood. The receptors originated from a human donor with acute or convalescent COVID-19. The donor label of this sample is uncertain.

The CDR3 reads CASSSMGPSGSSTDTQYF. CDR3 DNA: TGTGCCAGCAGTTCGATGGGGCCTAGCGGTTCTAGCACAGATACGCAGTATTTT. The genes are TRBV28 and TRBJ2-3; 7 positions agree with TRBD2. CDR1 is MDHEN and CDR2 is SYDVKM in the germline V gene. This CDR3 comprises 18 residues. Trimming removed 4 bases from V and 0 bases from J; junction bases left unmatched: 13.

This sequence joins TRBV27 and TRBJ1-6; possibly TRBD1 for D (6 bases). The CDR3 is made up of 17 amino acids. Germline V CDR1 and CDR2: MNHEY, SMNVEV (reference sequence). V was cut by 3 bases and J by 4 bases, with 16 bases left in between. CDR3 region: CASSLGAPTFYNSPLHF. The CDR3 DNA follows: TGTGCCAGCAGTTTGGGGGCCCCTACCTTTTATAATTCACCCCTCCACTTT.

The rearrangement uses TRBV6-5 and TRBJ2-5; D perhaps matches TRBD2 (6 bases). The germline V gene has CDR1 MNHEY and CDR2 SVGAGI. Deletions cut 4 bases from V and 0 bases from J, with 9 bases between. The CDR3 has 14 amino acids. CDR3 loop: CASSSWTNQETQYF. Here the CDR3 DNA reads TGTGCCAGCAGTTCCTGGACTAACCAAGAGACCCAGTACTTC.

This clone has a single count. This chain joins TRBV4-2 and TRBJ2-4, with 13 bases lining up with TRBD2. The CDR3 is made up of 16 amino acids. V dropped 4 bases and J dropped 6; count of bases not matched to a gene: 6. From germline, CDR1 is LGHNA and CDR2 YNFKEQ. CDR3 nucleotide sequence: TGTGCCAGCAGCCCGAGACTAGCGGGGGGTTCAAACATTCAGTACTTC. As protein: CASSPRLAGGSNIQYF.

This clone was counted a few times. The chain is built from TRBV3-1 (or the pseudogene TRBV3-2) and TRBJ2-7; a possible D gene is TRBD1 (5 bases). This CDR3 has 12 residues. V was pared by 1 base and J by 12 bases, with 13 bases between. The germline gives CDR1 LGHDT, CDR2 YNNKEL (reference sequence). For the CDR3, the DNA is TGTGCCAGCAGCCAAGGGACAAAAGGGCCGTACTTC. As protein: CASSQGTKGPYF.

This clone has a single count. The genes are TRBV20-1 and TRBJ2-5, with 10 bases fitting TRBD2. There are 19 residues in the CDR3. Germline V CDR1 and CDR2: DFQATT, SNEGSKA (reference sequence). V was pared by 3 bases and J by 4 bases, with 20 bases of the junction left unmatched. As DNA, the CDR3 is TGCAGTGCTAGTGACGGGCTAGCGGGGGTAAATGAGCATGGAGAGACCCAGTACTTC. The encoded protein is CSASDGLAGVNEHGETQYF.

The CDR3 loop reads CASSISGGEDTQYF. The DNA for the CDR3 is TGTGCCAGCAGCATCAGCGGGGGTGAAGATACGCAGTATTTT. This chain uses TRBV7-9 with TRBJ2-3; TRBD2 matches at 8 bases. J lost 5 bases, V lost 5 bases, and 6 bases had no gene match. Germline V gene sequence: CDR1 SEHNR, CDR2 FQNEAQ (reference sequence). This CDR3 is built from 14 residues.

This clone was found a few times. CDR3 nucleotides: TGTGCCAGCAGGGGCAGCATCCGCTACGAGCAGTACTTC. The encoded protein is CASRGSIRYEQYF. The chain joins TRBV28 to TRBJ2-7; no definite D call. The germline V gene has CDR1 MDHEN and CDR2 SYDVKM. This CDR3 is 13 amino acids long. The V gene lost 6 bases and the J gene lost 3 bases, with 12 bases spanning the gap.

The sample holds one count of this clone. The chain is built from TRBV3-1 (or the pseudogene TRBV3-2) and TRBJ2-1, with 14 bases aligning to TRBD2. Trimming took 4 bases from V and 5 from J; bases not matched to a gene: 10. The CDR3 spans 18 residues. Germline loops: CDR1 LGHDT, CDR2 YNNKEL (reference sequence). The CDR3 spells CASSPRPGTSGSHNEQFF. CDR3 in DNA: TGTGCCAGCAGCCCCCGTCCCGGGACTAGCGGGAGTCACAATGAGCAGTTCTTC.

This clone appeared a single time. The genes are TRBV21-1 and TRBJ2-7; the table assigns TRBD1, which was not confirmed against the DNA. TRBV21-1 has pseudogene status. This CDR3 has 10 amino acids. CDR3 residues: CASSNDREYV. DNA of the CDR3: TGTGCCAGCAGCAACGACAGGGAGTACGTC.

This clone was seen a single time. The genes are TRBV2 and TRBJ1-5, with D possibly being TRBD1 (5 bases). Germline V gives CDR1 SNHLY, CDR2 FYNNEI. Trimming removed 5 bases at V and 0 bases at J, with 11 bases between. This CDR3 region has 15 residues. The DNA of the CDR3 is TGTGCCAGCAGTTCAGACAGCCATAGCAATCAGCCCCAGCATTTT. Translated, it gives CASSSDSHSNQPQHF.

The chain joins TRBV30 to TRBJ1-5; 9 nucleotides align to TRBD1. Trimming cost V 2 bases and J 6 bases; bases outside gene matches: 8. The CDR3 spans 15 residues. Looked up from germline, CDR1 is GTSNPN and CDR2 is SVGIG (reference sequence). CDR3 DNA sequence: TGTGCCTGGAGTATAGGACAGGGGCCGTCTCAGCCCCAGCATTTT. This codes for CAWSIGQGPSQPQHF. Full variable domain (missing parts from reference TRBV30 and TRBJ1-5): SQTIHQWPATLVQPVGSPLSLECTVEGTSNPNLYWYRQAAGRGLQLLFYSVGIGQISSEVPQNLSASRPQDRQFILSSKKLLLSDSGFYLCAWSIGQGPSQPQHFGDGTRLSIL.

The chain uses TRBV18 and TRBJ1-2; TRBD1 is a possible D gene (5 bases). The germline V and J ends were trimmed by 0 bases and 5 bases, with 7 bases remaining between them. The CDR3 has 13 residues. Germline CDR1 is KGHSH and CDR2 is LQKENI. CDR3 nucleotides: TGTGCCAGCTCACCACCGGGACTTTATGGCTACACCTTC. Encoded protein: CASSPPGLYGYTF.

The chain couples TRBV7-3 to TRBJ2-3; TRBD1 matches at 8 bases. This CDR3 comprises 14 residues. Germline V gene lookup returns CDR1 SGHTA and CDR2 FQGTGA. Trimming at V came to 1 base and at J to 9 bases, leaving 6 bases not matched to a gene. CDR3 region: CASSLIGQGGTQYF. The CDR3 region has the DNA TGTGCCAGCAGCTTAATCGGACAGGGAGGAACGCAGTATTTT.

The chain carries TRBV18 and TRBJ1-2, with 7 bases lining up with TRBD1. This CDR3 contains 14 residues. Germline lookup yields CDR1 KGHSH and CDR2 LQKENI. The trim removed 6 bases at V and 3 bases at J, leaving 7 bases unmatched. CDR3 region: CASSTGTDYYGYTF. CDR3 DNA: TGTGCCAGCTCGACTGGGACAGACTACTATGGCTACACCTTC.

The V and J genes are TRBV29-1 and TRBJ1-3; D is undetermined. Germline CDR1 SQVTM, CDR2 ANQGSEA. The CDR3 covers 14 residues. Trimming cost V 4 bases and J 2 bases, with 12 bases left between them. CDR3 DNA sequence: TGCAGCGTTGGGAGGACGGTTGCTGGAAACACCATATATTTT. This gives the protein CSVGRTVAGNTIYF.

This chain joins TRBV19 and TRBJ1-6; 9 nucleotides match TRBD1. J was trimmed by 6 bases and V by 7 bases; bases with no gene match: 4. Germline CDR1 reads LNHDA; CDR2 reads SQIVND (reference sequence). There are 14 residues in the CDR3. CDR3 sequence reads: CASMDRGTNSPLHF. CDR3 nucleotide sequence: TGTGCCAGTATGGACAGGGGAACTAATTCACCCCTCCACTTT.

The chain employs TRBV5-8 and TRBJ2-7; TRBD1 might be the D (7 bases). V shed 2 bases and J shed 4 bases, with 16 bases lying between them. Germline V lookup: CDR1 SGHTS, CDR2 YDEGEE. The CDR3 spans 15 residues. The CDR3 spells CASSLGQAGSYEQYF. Written as DNA, the CDR3 is TGTGCCAGCAGCTTAGGACAGGCGGGAAGTTACGAGCAGTACTTC.

The V gene is TRBV12-3 or TRBV12-4, the J gene TRBJ1-1; 9 bases are a match to TRBD1. This CDR3 region has 11 residues. After removal of 5 bases from V and 12 bases from J, the junction contained 4 bases not matched to a gene. DNA of the CDR3: TGTGCCAGCAGTGGGGGACAGGGCCCTTTCTTT. It codes for CASSGGQGPFF.

J is TRBJ2-7 and V is TRBV7-9; 9 bases line up with TRBD1. J was trimmed by 6 bases and V by 0 bases; bases with no gene match: 12. The CDR3 runs to 17 residues. Per the germline V gene, CDR1 is SEHNR and CDR2 is FQNEAQ (reference sequence). CDR3 nucleotides: TGTGCCAGCAGCTTAGCCCGGGACAGGGCCACCCTAGGCGAGCAGTACGTC. Translation: CASSLARDRATLGEQYV.

This sequence joins TRBV30 and TRBJ1-1; D is undetermined. With 4 bases removed from V and 4 bases from J, the gap between germline ends came to 13 bases. Germline loops: CDR1 GTSNPN, CDR2 SVGIG (reference sequence). This CDR3 has 13 residues. CDR3 sequence reads: CAWTGLIGTEAFF. Here the CDR3 DNA reads TGTGCCTGGACCGGACTCATAGGCACTGAAGCTTTCTTT.

The chain combines TRBV4-1 with TRBJ2-1, with D unresolved. The CDR3 extends over 12 amino acids. V was trimmed by 2 bases and J by 9 bases, leaving 8 bases between them. Germline CDR1 and CDR2: MGHRA and YSYEKL. In nucleotides, the CDR3 is TGCGCCAGCAGCCAACAGGCCCGTGAGCAGTTCTTC. It codes for CASSQQAREQFF.

By share of the sample, this clone is medium-sized. The chain carries TRBV28 and TRBJ2-7; D is undetermined. Trimming left V 3 bases short and J 5 bases short, with 5 bases between. The CDR3 is 11 residues long. Germline CDR1 MDHEN, CDR2 SYDVKM. CDR3 nucleotides: TGTGCCAGCAGTTTCCCGGACGAGCAGTACTTC. Amino acids: CASSFPDEQYF.